This T cell receptor beta chain was observed in a study of T cells in Graves' hyperthyroidism and ophthalmopathy. Germline trimming cut 4 bases from V and 2 bases from J; bases unmatched to any gene: 2. The CDR3 covers 14 residues. Germline-derived CDR1 and CDR2 are MDHEN and SYDVKM. Amplified regions were TCR beta CDR3 sequences from RNA transcripts. TCR CDR3 regions were first amplified by RT-PCR with HTBI primers. TCRdb ran MiXCR on the multiplex PCR reads and lists one entry per CDR3 protein. The sample gives fewer than 450,000 distinct CDR3 sequences, roughly 17% of which show up once; 30% to 35% is in the top ten. This clonotype appeared many times.

This TCR derives from a woman aged 30 to 39 with Graves' hyperthyroidism that later progressed to Graves' ophthalmopathy. The chain is built from TRBV28 and TRBJ1-5, with TRBD1 identical over 7 bases. The specimen was blood. The CDR3 spells CASSYTGGNQPQHF. The CDR3 nucleotides are TGTGCCAGCAGTTATACAGGGGGCAATCAGCCCCAGCATTTT.